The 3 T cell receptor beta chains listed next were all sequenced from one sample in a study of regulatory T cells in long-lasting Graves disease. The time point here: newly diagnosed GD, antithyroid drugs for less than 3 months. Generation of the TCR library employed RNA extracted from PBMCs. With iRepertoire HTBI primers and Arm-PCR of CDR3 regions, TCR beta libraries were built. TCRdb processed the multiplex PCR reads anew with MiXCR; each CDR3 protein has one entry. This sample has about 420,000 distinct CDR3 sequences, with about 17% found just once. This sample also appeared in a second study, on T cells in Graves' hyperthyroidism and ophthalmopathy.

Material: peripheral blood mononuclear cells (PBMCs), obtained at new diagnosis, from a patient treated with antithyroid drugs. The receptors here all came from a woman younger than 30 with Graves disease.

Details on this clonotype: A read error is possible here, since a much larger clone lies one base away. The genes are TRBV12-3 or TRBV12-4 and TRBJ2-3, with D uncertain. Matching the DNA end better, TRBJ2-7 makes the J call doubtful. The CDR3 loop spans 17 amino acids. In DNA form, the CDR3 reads TGTGCCAGCAGTTTCGATCGACCCCGCGGAGCCTACAATGAGCAGTACTTC. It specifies CASSFDRPRGAYNEQYF.

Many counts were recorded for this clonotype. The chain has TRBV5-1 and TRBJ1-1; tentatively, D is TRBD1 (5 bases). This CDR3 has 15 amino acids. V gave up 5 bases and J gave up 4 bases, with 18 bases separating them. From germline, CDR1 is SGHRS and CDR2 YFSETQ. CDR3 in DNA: TGCGCCAGCAGTCCCCTTGAAGCAGGGAGCACTGAAGCTTTCTTT. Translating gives CASSPLEAGSTEAFF.

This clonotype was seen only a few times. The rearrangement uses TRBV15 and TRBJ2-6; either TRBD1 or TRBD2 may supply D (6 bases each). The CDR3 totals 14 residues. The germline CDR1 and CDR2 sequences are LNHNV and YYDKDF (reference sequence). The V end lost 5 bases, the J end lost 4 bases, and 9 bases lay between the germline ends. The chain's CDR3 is CATSEGGGANVLTF. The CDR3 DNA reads TGTGCCACCAGCGAGGGGGGCGGGGCCAACGTCCTGACTTTC.